The rows below give T cell receptor beta chains drawn from one sample of a study of blood T cell repertoires in COVID-19. Assay: immunoSEQ multiplex PCR; the TCRdb copy retains only in-frame clones and omits some. The sample lists around 200,000 clones, roughly 80% occurring once. Sequencing used peripheral blood. The receptors stem from a woman aged 50 to 60 with acute or convalescent COVID-19. The CDR3 runs from the conserved cysteine through the conserved F or W. A D gene is named only where the DNA matches it firmly. The listing skips clone size in some rows; elsewhere it reads once, few, many or a size class.

clone size: few
V gene: TRBV5-1
D gene: NA
J gene: TRBJ1-6
CDR3 DNA: TGCGCCAGCAGCTTGGTGGCAGGGGAGAATTCACCCCTCCACTTT
CDR3 protein: CASSLVAGENSPLHF

clone size: NA
V gene: TRBV5-6
D gene: TRBD1
J gene: TRBJ1-2
CDR3 DNA: TGTGCCAGCAGCCCCGGGACAGGGGAGGTTCACTATGGCTACACCTTC
CDR3 protein: CASSPGTGEVHYGYTF

clone size: NA
V gene: TRBV2
D gene: TRBD1
J gene: TRBJ2-1
CDR3 DNA: TGTGCCAGCAATCTCGGGACAGGGGTATCGCAGTTCTTC
CDR3 protein: CASNLGTGVSQFF

clone size: NA
V gene: TRBV14
D gene: TRBD1
J gene: TRBJ1-2
CDR3 DNA: TGTGCCAGCAGCCAAGTGATACGGGACAGGGGAATTCCTAACTATGGCTACACCTTC
CDR3 protein: CASSQVIRDRGIPNYGYTF

clone size: NA
V gene: TRBV20-1
D gene: NA
J gene: TRBJ1-2
CDR3 DNA: TGCAGTGCTAGGGGGCTCTATGGCTACACCTTC
CDR3 protein: CSARGLYGYTF

clone size: NA
V gene: TRBV9
D gene: TRBD1
J gene: TRBJ1-3
CDR3 DNA: TGTGCCAGCAGCGCTTGGGACAGGGGGCACTCTGGAAACACCATATATTTT
CDR3 protein: CASSAWDRGHSGNTIYF

clone size: NA
V gene: TRBV5-1
D gene: NA
J gene: TRBJ2-3
CDR3 DNA: TGCGCCAGCAGCTTGACAGACCCCACAGATACGCAGTATTTT
CDR3 protein: CASSLTDPTDTQYF

clone size: NA
V gene: TRBV9
D gene: TRBD1
J gene: TRBJ1-1
CDR3 DNA: TGTGCCAGCAGCGCTGGACAGGCGAACACTGAAGCTTTCTTT
CDR3 protein: CASSAGQANTEAFF

clone size: NA
V gene: TRBV10-3
D gene: TRBD1
J gene: TRBJ1-5
CDR3 DNA: TGTGCCACCCGAGGAACGACAGGGGGCGATCAGCCCCAGCATTTT
CDR3 protein: CATRGTTGGDQPQHF

clone size: NA
V gene: TRBV28
D gene: NA
J gene: TRBJ1-4
CDR3 DNA: TGTGCCAGCAGCAAGTGGAGTGAAAAACTGTTTTTT
CDR3 protein: CASSKWSEKLFF

clone size: NA
V gene: TRBV7-2
D gene: TRBD2
J gene: TRBJ2-3
CDR3 DNA: TGTGCCAGCCGACTAGCGCTTAGCACAGATACGCAGTATTTT
CDR3 protein: CASRLALSTDTQYF

clone size: NA
V gene: TRBV3-1/TRBV3-2
D gene: NA
J gene: TRBJ2-7
CDR3 DNA: TGTGCCAGCAGCCCGGGGTCCTTC
CDR3 protein: CASSPGSF

clone size: NA
V gene: TRBV6-5
D gene: NA
J gene: TRBJ2-3
CDR3 DNA: TGTGCCAGCACCCGGCAGGGGAACTCAGATACGCAGTATTTT
CDR3 protein: CASTRQGNSDTQYF

clone size: NA
V gene: TRBV19
D gene: NA
J gene: TRBJ2-7
CDR3 DNA: TGTGCCAGTAGTGGAGGGGCCTACGAGCAGTACTTC
CDR3 protein: CASSGGAYEQYF

clone size: NA
V gene: TRBV18
D gene: TRBD1
J gene: TRBJ1-2
CDR3 DNA: TGTGCCAGCTCAGCGCTGACAGGGCGGCTAAACTATGGCTACACCTTC
CDR3 protein: CASSALTGRLNYGYTF

clone size: NA
V gene: TRBV6-6
D gene: TRBD1
J gene: TRBJ1-3
CDR3 DNA: TGTGCCAGCAGTCCGAGGGGGCCCCAGGGAAACACCATATATTTT
CDR3 protein: CASSPRGPQGNTIYF

clone size: many
V gene: TRBV4-1
D gene: TRBD2
J gene: TRBJ2-7
CDR3 DNA: TGCGCCAGCAGTCGCGGGGGGACCTACAACGAGCAGTACTTC
CDR3 protein: CASSRGGTYNEQYF

clone size: once
V gene: TRBV5-8
D gene: TRBD1
J gene: TRBJ2-3
CDR3 DNA: TGTGCCAGCAGCCACTGGGGACAGGGAGGGACAGATACGCAGTATTTT
CDR3 protein: CASSHWGQGGTDTQYF

clone size: NA
V gene: TRBV5-1
D gene: TRBD1
J gene: TRBJ2-7
CDR3 DNA: TGCGCCAGCAGCGGGACAGGGGGCCACGAGCAGTACTTC
CDR3 protein: CASSGTGGHEQYF

clone size: NA
V gene: TRBV27
D gene: NA
J gene: TRBJ1-2
CDR3 DNA: TGTGCCAGCAGTGGTAGAGGAGTCAGGGGAGGCTACACCTTC
CDR3 protein: CASSGRGVRGGYTF

clone size: many
V gene: TRBV25-1
D gene: NA
J gene: TRBJ1-5
CDR3 DNA: TGTGCCAGCAGTGTACATAACAGCAATCAGCCCCAGCATTTT
CDR3 protein: CASSVHNSNQPQHF

clone size: NA
V gene: TRBV15
D gene: NA
J gene: TRBJ1-4
CDR3 DNA: TGTGCCACCAGCAGTGGTGACAGGTTGCGTGAAAAACTGTTTTTT
CDR3 protein: CATSSGDRLREKLFF

clone size: NA
V gene: TRBV10-1
D gene: NA
J gene: TRBJ1-1
CDR3 DNA: TGCGCCAGCAGTGGGCCGAACACTGAAGCTTTCTTT
CDR3 protein: CASSGPNTEAFF

clone size: NA
V gene: TRBV10-3
D gene: NA
J gene: TRBJ2-2
CDR3 DNA: TGTGCCATCAAGGAAGGAGCCGCAGAAACCGGGGAGCTGTTTTTT
CDR3 protein: CAIKEGAAETGELFF

clone size: NA
V gene: TRBV5-1
D gene: TRBD2
J gene: TRBJ2-5
CDR3 DNA: TGCGCCAGCATGGGTGGCGGGAGGGCCGTGTCTCAAGAGACCCAGTACTTC
CDR3 protein: CASMGGGRAVSQETQYF

clone size: NA
V gene: TRBV28
D gene: NA
J gene: TRBJ1-5
CDR3 DNA: TGTGCCAGCTTCCCTTATGCTCCTCCAGGGTCCAATCAGCCCCAGCATTTT
CDR3 protein: CASFPYAPPGSNQPQHF

clone size: NA
V gene: TRBV2
D gene: TRBD1
J gene: TRBJ2-5
CDR3 DNA: TGTGCCAGGGGGACAGGGTTCGAGACCCAGTACTTC
CDR3 protein: CARGTGFETQYF

clone size: once
V gene: TRBV10-3
D gene: NA
J gene: TRBJ1-2
CDR3 DNA: TGTGCCATCAGTGATCTTTCAGGGGCAACGACGGGCTACACCTTC
CDR3 protein: CAISDLSGATTGYTF

clone size: once
V gene: TRBV7-2
D gene: NA
J gene: TRBJ1-4
CDR3 DNA: TGTGCCAGCAGCTTAGGATCAGGTCCAACCTCCCTACGACTGTTTTTT
CDR3 protein: CASSLGSGPTSLRLFF

clone size: NA
V gene: TRBV6-2/TRBV6-3
D gene: NA
J gene: TRBJ2-3
CDR3 DNA: TGTGCCAGCAGCCCGACTACAACAGATACGCAGTATTTT
CDR3 protein: CASSPTTTDTQYF

clone size: NA
V gene: TRBV4-3
D gene: TRBD2
J gene: TRBJ2-1
CDR3 DNA: TGCGCCAGCAGCCAAGACGCCCCAGGGACTAGCGGGAGGGAAAGGCGTGAGCAGTTCTTC
CDR3 protein: CASSQDAPGTSGRERREQFF

clone size: NA
V gene: TRBV6-2/TRBV6-3
D gene: TRBD2
J gene: TRBJ2-7
CDR3 DNA: TGTGCCAGCAGCCCTACGCTAGCGGCCATTTCCTACGAGCAGTACTTC
CDR3 protein: CASSPTLAAISYEQYF